This TCR beta chain was retrieved from a study of technical replicates of blood from a few donors. This CDR3 has 13 residues. The junction had 2 bases not matched to a gene; V was cut back by 0 bases and J by 6 bases. Per germline, CDR1 LNHNV and CDR2 YYDKDF (reference sequence). Sequencing was performed with immunoSEQ multiplex PCR; in TCRdb, only in-frame clones are kept and a portion is missing. The sample has roughly 70,000 clones, 93% seen once; the top ten hold approximately 0.27%. This chain connects TRBV15 to TRBJ2-7; 7 bases map to TRBD1. The source of this sequence is a human donor in good health. Sequenced: T cells isolated from PBMCs. The CDR3 is CATSRDHRGEQYF. The CDR3 coding sequence is TGTGCCACCAGCAGAGATCACAGGGGCGAGCAGTACTTC.